This T cell receptor beta chain stems from a study of T cell repertoires in cytomegalovirus infection. Study-level findings and limits: CMV-specific TCR beta clonotypes restricted by HLA-C dominated the ex vivo response.

The table lists this clonotype with a few counts. Its antigen is undetermined. TCRdb called the reads again in MiXCR, with one record for every CDR3 protein. The repertoire consists of 900,000 to 950,000 distinct CDR3 sequences, with around 32% occurring once and the leading ten covering roughly an eighth. CDR1 is LNHDA and CDR2 is SQIVND in the germline V gene (reference sequence). V lost 10 bases and J lost 0; bases outside the gene matches: 3. This CDR3 region has 15 residues. Sequenced here: cultured CD8+ T cells from PBMCs, sampled from culture after CMV antigen stimulation. This chain links TRBV19 with TRBJ2-1; 13 bases are shared with TRBD2. This TCR was sampled from a human donor in good health (CMV status not recorded). Some clones in this sample may be carry-over from other donors' samples. The CDR3 sequence is CATTSGGASYNEQFF. The CDR3 DNA is TGTGCCACTACTAGCGGGGGGGCCTCCTACAATGAGCAGTTCTTC. Based on the CDR3 plus reference TRBV19 and TRBJ2-1, the full variable domain is DGGITQSPKYLFRKEGQNVTLSCEQNLNHDAMYWYRQDPGQGLRLIYYSQIVNDFQKGDIAEGYSVSREKKESFPLTVTSAQKNPTAFYLCATTSGGASYNEQFFGPGTRLTVL.